The sequence of this TCR beta chain was determined in a study of shared clonotypes between healthy human individuals. Study-wide findings and caveats: Non-shared clonotypes were found to have lower generation probabilities than the clonotypes that were shared by all four of the sorted-subset donors. Relative to memory subsets, naive subsets generally showed larger estimated richness.

It was CD45RO-negative cells, positively selected for CCR7, that made up naive CD8 cells, with terminally differentiated effector memory CD45RA+ cells excluded. TCRdb's table, derived via immunoSEQ multiplex PCR, lists solely in-frame clones and lacks some. The table records 2 million to 2.5 million clones, more than 85% of them present only once. Only a few counts were recorded for this clone. Its antigen remains unknown. CDR1 MNHEY and CDR2 SMNVEV come from the germline V gene (reference sequence). Trimming shortened V by 1 base and J by 9 bases, and 16 bases separated the two germline ends. This CDR3 contains 15 residues.

This clonotype was sampled from a man between 18 and 35 years old in good health. Some clones in this sample may be carry-over from other donors' samples. Input material: naive CD8+ T cells from PBMCs. V is TRBV27 and J is TRBJ2-4, with D maybe TRBD1 (6 bases). CDR3 nucleotides: TGTGCCAGCAGTTTATGGTCGGACAGTAGAGGCATTCAGTACTTC. This translates into CASSLWSDSRGIQYF.